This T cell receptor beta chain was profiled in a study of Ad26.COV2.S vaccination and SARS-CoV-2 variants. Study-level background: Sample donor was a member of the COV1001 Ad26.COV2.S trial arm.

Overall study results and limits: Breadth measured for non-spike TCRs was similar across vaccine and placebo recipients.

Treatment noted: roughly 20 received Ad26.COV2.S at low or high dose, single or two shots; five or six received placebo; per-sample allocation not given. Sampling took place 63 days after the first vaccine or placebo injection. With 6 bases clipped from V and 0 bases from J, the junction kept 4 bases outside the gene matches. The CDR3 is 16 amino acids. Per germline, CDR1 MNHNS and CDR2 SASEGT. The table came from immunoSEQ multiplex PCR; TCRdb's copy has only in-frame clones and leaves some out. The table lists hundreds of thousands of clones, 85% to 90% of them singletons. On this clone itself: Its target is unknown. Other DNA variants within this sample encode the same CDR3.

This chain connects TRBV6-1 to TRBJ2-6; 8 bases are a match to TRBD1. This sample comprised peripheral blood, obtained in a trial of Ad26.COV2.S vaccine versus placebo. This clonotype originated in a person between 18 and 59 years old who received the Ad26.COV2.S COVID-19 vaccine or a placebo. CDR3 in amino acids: CASSETGGSGANVLTF. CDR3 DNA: TGTGCCAGCAGCGAAACAGGGGGCTCTGGGGCCAACGTCCTGACTTTC.